These 25 T cell receptor beta chains originate from one sample sequenced in a study of a mutant IDH1 vaccine in newly diagnosed glioma. Antigens of these TCRs are unknown. TCRdb's table, derived via immunoSEQ multiplex PCR, lists solely in-frame clones and lacks some. Here the sample spans around 41,000 clones, 80% to 90% being singletons. Time point: week 35, safety follow-up. The content of each vaccine dose was 300 ug of mutant IDH1 20-mer peptide, and topical imiquimod accompanied it. The material was PBMCs, obtained from a glioma patient whose treatment included an IDH1 peptide vaccine. The origin of the receptors is a man aged 40-50 years with glioma.

For the CDR3, the DNA is TGTGCCAGCAGTTCCCCGGCCGGCCGAGAATCCTACGAGCAGTACGTC. This sequence encodes CASSSPAGRESYEQYV. V and J are TRBV28 and TRBJ2-7; D is unclear. The CDR3 is 16 amino acids. CDR1 MDHEN and CDR2 SYDVKM come from the germline V gene. The V end lost 4 bases, the J end lost 1 base, and 17 bases lay between the germline ends.

The V and J genes are TRBV5-5 and TRBJ1-4; 7 bases are a match to TRBD1. J gave up 8 bases and V 1 base, and 8 bases lay outside the gene matches. CDR3 length equals 15 residues. Germline CDR1 is SGHKS and CDR2 is YYEKEE (reference sequence). The CDR3 protein is CASSLRWQGGEKLFF. CDR3 in DNA: TGTGCCAGCAGCTTGAGATGGCAGGGGGGAGAAAAACTGTTTTTT.

J is TRBJ1-1 and V is TRBV5-1, with D possibly being TRBD1 (5 bases). Between the trimmed V and J ends, which lost 2 bases and 1 base, there was a span of 12 bases. The CDR3 consists of 15 residues. The germline gives CDR1 SGHRS, CDR2 YFSETQ. CDR3 sequence (DNA): TGCGCCAGCAGCTTCTCGACAGACCCGAACACTGAAGCTTTCTTT. Encoded protein: CASSFSTDPNTEAFF.

The chain uses TRBV5-5 and TRBJ2-3, with TRBD1 matching over 8 bases. V was pared by 2 bases and J by 5 bases, with 7 bases of the junction left unmatched. This CDR3 is built from 15 residues. Germline values: CDR1 SGHKS, CDR2 YYEKEE (reference sequence). The CDR3 loop is CASSFIRRGQDTQYF. The CDR3 DNA reads as TGTGCCAGCAGCTTCATTCGCAGGGGGCAAGATACGCAGTATTTT.

The V call is TRBV19, the J call TRBJ1-2; 11 nucleotides align to TRBD1. The CDR3 runs to 15 residues. Germline V CDR1 and CDR2: LNHDA, SQIVND (reference sequence). V shed 9 bases and J 4 bases; nucleotides not matched to a gene: 10. The CDR3 here is CASSSGTGGAYGYTF. The CDR3 DNA reads TGTGCCAGCTCTTCCGGGACAGGGGGGGCCTATGGCTACACCTTC.

This chain uses TRBV6-9 with TRBJ2-5; 8 bases fit TRBD1. Germline lookup yields CDR1 MNHGY and CDR2 SVAAGI. V gave up 0 bases and J gave up 4 bases; unmatched junction bases: 4. The CDR3 totals 15 residues. Written as DNA, the CDR3 is TGTGCCAGCAGTTATTCGGTTCAGGGGGCAGAGACCCAGTACTTC. Residues: CASSYSVQGAETQYF.

The genes are TRBV6-1 and TRBJ2-7, with TRBD1 matching over 12 bases. The CDR3 consists of 15 residues. Germline V gene sequence: CDR1 MNHNS, CDR2 SASEGT. V shed 11 bases, J shed 5 bases, and the junction held 13 bases outside the gene matches. CDR3 in amino acids: CASKPGQGANHEQYV. DNA of the CDR3: TGTGCCTCCAAACCGGGACAGGGGGCTAATCACGAGCAGTACGTC.

This chain joins TRBV5-1 and TRBJ1-3; tentative D call: TRBD1 (5 bases). This CDR3 spans 15 amino acids. The V end was cut by 4 bases, the J end by 4 bases, with 15 bases between. Germline loops: CDR1 SGHRS, CDR2 YFSETQ. CDR3 in DNA: TGCGCCAGCAGCCTAATTTCAGGGTCCGGAAACACCATATATTTT. Its translation: CASSLISGSGNTIYF.

The J gene is TRBJ1-2, the V gene TRBV6-1; possibly TRBD1 for D (5 bases). This CDR3 is built from 13 residues. Germline CDR1 MNHNS, CDR2 SASEGT. The V and J ends lost 6 bases and 7 bases respectively, with 15 bases between them. Here the CDR3 reads CASSRLGDSGYTF. The CDR3 region has the DNA TGTGCCAGCAGCCGACTCGGGGACTCTGGCTACACCTTC.

J is TRBJ2-1 and V is TRBV12-5, with 8 bases lining up with TRBD2. CDR3 size: 18 residues. CDR1 and CDR2 (germline): LGHNT, FRNRAP. Trimming cost V 4 bases and J 4 bases; bases outside gene matches: 15. Here the CDR3 reads CASGSDLLSGRSYNEQFF. In nucleotides, the CDR3 is TGTGCTAGTGGTTCCGATCTTCTGAGCGGGAGATCATACAATGAGCAGTTCTTC. Together with reference TRBV12-5 and TRBJ2-1, the CDR3 gives the full variable domain: DARVTQTPRHKVTEMGQEVTMRCQPILGHNTVFWYRQTMMQGLELLAYFRNRAPLDDSGMPKDRFSAEMPDATLATLKIQPSEPRDSAVYFCASGSDLLSGRSYNEQFFGPGTRLTVL.

V gene TRBV5-1 combines with J gene TRBJ1-2; no firm D call. The CDR3 has 14 residues. Looked up from germline, CDR1 is SGHRS and CDR2 is YFSETQ. V was shortened by 0 bases and J by 0 bases, with 6 bases between the two germline ends. In DNA form, the CDR3 reads TGCGCCAGCAGCTTGGGAACAACTAACTATGGCTACACCTTC. Translating it yields CASSLGTTNYGYTF.

This clone was seen only once. This rearrangement joins TRBV19 to TRBJ2-6; TRBD1 agrees at 7 bases. The CDR3 contains 16 residues. CDR1 and CDR2 (germline): LNHDA, SQIVND (reference sequence). V lost 6 bases, J lost 2 bases, and 7 bases stayed unmatched. The CDR3 nucleotides are TGTGCCAGTAGGAGACAGGGATTGGCTGGGGCCAACGTCCTGACTTTC. Translation gives CASRRQGLAGANVLTF.

The DNA for the CDR3 is TGCGCCAGCAGTGAGGGGGACCAACCCTACGAGCAGTACGTC. Translated: CASSEGDQPYEQYV. V usage is TRBV10-2 and J usage is TRBJ2-7, with D perhaps assigned TRBD1 or TRBD2 (5 bases each). Trimming cost V 2 bases and J 2 bases, with 10 bases left between them. This CDR3 is built from 14 residues. Germline V lookup: CDR1 WSHSY, CDR2 SAAADI.

The genes are TRBV11-2 and TRBJ1-3; D perhaps matches TRBD1 (5 bases). Trimming removed 4 bases from V and 3 bases from J, with 10 bases in between. The CDR3 spans 14 residues. Germline CDR1 SGHAT, CDR2 FQNNGV. For the CDR3, the DNA is TGTGCCAGCAGCTCGGACATCTTTGGAAACACCATATATTTT. It yields the protein CASSSDIFGNTIYF.

This clone was counted between two and nine times. The chain joins TRBV6-5 to TRBJ2-1; no reliable D call. V was pared by 0 bases and J by 5 bases, with 5 bases between. Germline CDR1 is MNHEY and CDR2 is SVGAGI. The CDR3 contains 13 residues. CDR3 loop: CASSYSMDNEQFF. The CDR3 DNA follows: TGTGCCAGCAGTTACTCGATGGACAATGAGCAGTTCTTC.

The CDR3 reads CASIHRQDSAYEQYF. In DNA, the CDR3 is TGTGCCAGCATCCACCGACAGGACTCCGCCTACGAGCAGTACTTC. The chain is built from TRBV6-1 and TRBJ2-7, with D possibly being TRBD1 (6 bases). Germline assignment: CDR1 MNHNS and CDR2 SASEGT. The CDR3 sequence is 15 residues long. V was shortened by 7 bases and J by 2 bases, with 18 bases between the two germline ends.

The chain combines TRBV20-1 with TRBJ2-1, with D possibly matching TRBD2 (6 bases). This CDR3 is 11 amino acids long. The germline V gene has CDR1 DFQATT and CDR2 SNEGSKA (reference sequence). The V gene lost 6 bases and the J gene lost 10 bases, with 13 bases spanning the gap. The CDR3 reads CSAPRRGEQFF. Written as DNA, the CDR3 is TGCAGTGCCCCCCGGAGGGGAGAGCAGTTCTTC.

A single count supports this clone. The rearrangement links TRBV11-2 to TRBJ2-3, with 8 nucleotides matching TRBD2. Germline V gene sequence: CDR1 SGHAT, CDR2 FQNNGV. This CDR3 is built from 15 residues. J gave up 4 bases and V 5 bases, and 8 bases lay outside the gene matches. CDR3 region: CASSLGTGGPDTQYF. CDR3 bases: TGTGCCAGCAGCCTGGGGACGGGGGGGCCAGATACGCAGTATTTT.

This chain joins TRBV7-8 and TRBJ1-5, with TRBD1 matching 7 bases. This CDR3 contains 13 residues. Germline loops: CDR1 SGHVS, CDR2 FQNEAQ. With V trimmed by 5 bases and J by 6 bases, 4 bases remained unmatched. The CDR3 nucleotides are TGTGCCAGCAGCCCGACAGGGACTCAGCCCCAGCATTTT. Translating gives CASSPTGTQPQHF. Full variable domain (outside the CDR3, taken from reference TRBV7-8 and TRBJ1-5): GAGVSQSPRYKVAKRGQDVALRCDPISGHVSLFWYQQALGQGPEFLTYFQNEAQLDKSGLPSDRFFAERPEGSVSTLKIQRTQQEDSAVYLCASSPTGTQPQHFGDGTRLSIL.

This clone appeared a single time. This chain uses TRBV7-2 with TRBJ1-5; D unresolved. Germline CDR1 and CDR2: SGHTA and FQGNSA. The CDR3 runs to 14 residues. Trimming removed 1 base at V and 7 bases at J, with 11 bases between. CDR3 sequence: CASSLGPLPQPQHF. CDR3 nucleotide sequence: TGTGCCAGCAGCTTAGGTCCGCTCCCCCAGCCCCAGCATTTT.

V usage is TRBV7-2 and J usage is TRBJ1-1; no reliable D call. The germline CDR1 and CDR2 sequences are SGHTA and FQGNSA. The CDR3 sequence is 12 residues long. Trimming stripped 2 bases from V and 0 bases from J, with 1 base between. The CDR3 here is CASSLMNTEAFF. Here the CDR3 DNA reads TGTGCCAGCAGCTTAATGAACACTGAAGCTTTCTTT.

Details on this clone: Relative to the germline gene, one junction end is altered; a read error may explain this. The V gene is TRBV4-1, the J gene TRBJ1-6; no firm D call. CDR1 MGHRA and CDR2 YSYEKL come from the germline V gene. This CDR3 comprises 15 residues. The CDR3 DNA is TGCGCCAGCAGCCAAGAGGTGGGAAATAACTCACCCCTCCACTTT. Translated, it gives CASSQEVGNNSPLHF.

This rearrangement joins TRBV4-3 to TRBJ2-1; maybe TRBD2 (5 bases). V was cut by 0 bases and J by 2 bases, with 11 bases left in between. The length of the CDR3 is 16 residues. Per the germline V gene, CDR1 is LGHNA and CDR2 is YSLEER. The CDR3 nucleotides read TGCGCCAGCAGCCAAGACAGCGGACCTGCCTACAATGAGCAGTTCTTC. This sequence encodes CASSQDSGPAYNEQFF.

In its sample, this clone was seen a few times. This sequence joins TRBV7-9 and TRBJ1-1; D is possibly TRBD1 (5 bases). The length of the CDR3 is 15 residues. Trimming took off 5 bases at V and 6 bases at J, with 19 bases between the two ends. Germline-derived CDR1 and CDR2 are SEHNR and FQNEAQ (reference sequence). The CDR3 sequence: CASSASGTGSPEAFF. CDR3 nucleotides: TGTGCCAGCAGCGCCTCCGGGACGGGGAGTCCTGAAGCTTTCTTT.

The chain recombines TRBV5-1 with TRBJ2-3; no reliable D call. Trimming stripped 1 base from V and 6 bases from J, with 6 bases between. This CDR3 comprises 12 residues. In germline, CDR1 is SGHRS, CDR2 YFSETQ. The CDR3 coding sequence is TGCGCCAGCAGCTTGAGAGCCGATACGCAGTATTTT. Translation: CASSLRADTQYF. The whole variable domain, remainder taken from reference TRBV5-1 and TRBJ2-3, is KAGVTQTPRYLIKTRGQQVTLSCSPISGHRSVSWYQQTPGQGLQFLFEYFSETQRNKGNFPGRFSGRQFSNSRSEMNVSTLELGDSALYLCASSLRADTQYFGPGTRLTVL.